The source of this TCR beta chain is a study of blood T cell repertoires in COVID-19. The wider study: Specimens from acute and convalescent COVID-19 originated in the United States, Italy and Spain.

In the original workflow: Reference gene primers were amplified, and this amplification served to estimate nucleated cell counts. TCRdb's copy holds only in-frame clones and misses some; the assay was immunoSEQ multiplex PCR. V and J calls and clone size are given by that table; D and trimming were obtained from the DNA. The table lists 250,000 to 400,000 clones, 90% of them singletons. V gave up 4 bases and J gave up 4 bases; unmatched junction bases: 11. Per germline, CDR1 SGHRS and CDR2 YFSETQ. The CDR3 is 15 amino acids. Sequenced input: peripheral blood. The clonotype comes from a woman aged 25-40 years with COVID-19, enrolled during active disease. The chain combines TRBV5-1 with TRBJ2-7, with 7 nucleotides matching TRBD1. Written as DNA, the CDR3 is TGCGCCAGCAGCCAGGACAGGCAGACCCCGTACGAGCAGTACTTC. Its protein product is CASSQDRQTPYEQYF.